This TCR beta chain was identified during a study of blood T cells in healthy people across ages. The CDR3 is 14 residues long. Between the trimmed V and J ends, which lost 2 bases and 3 bases, there was a span of 9 bases. The germline CDR1 and CDR2 sequences are LGHDT and YNNKEL (reference sequence). This clonotype was counted between two and nine times. A J-beta primer mix and a sample-barcoded 5' primer were used in a second PCR of roughly 7 to 12 cycles. TCRdb ran MiXCR on the 5' RACE reads and lists one entry per CDR3 protein. The sample shows hundreds of thousands of distinct CDR3 sequences, 58% of them seen only once.

Sequencing input: blood. This clonotype originated in a man in his thirties or forties in good health. The chain carries TRBV3-1 and TRBJ2-3; D may be TRBD1 (5 bases). This chain's CDR3 is CASSQPPGTDTQYF. CDR3 nucleotide sequence: TGTGCCAGCAGCCAACCGCCAGGGACAGATACGCAGTATTTT.